A selection of T cell receptor beta chains follows, all from one sample in a study of cytomegalovirus exposure and HLA in healthy donors. TCRdb keeps only in-frame clones here, not all; method: immunoSEQ multiplex PCR. This sample contains around 50,000 clones. Sequences were obtained from PBMCs. These receptors originate from a male donor in good health and CMV-seronegative. Both conserved end residues are part of each CDR3. A D gene is named only where the DNA matches it firmly.

j_call d_call v_call cdr3_nt cdr3_aa
TRBJ2-3 - TRBV5-4 TGTGCCAGCAGCTTGCCGGATACGCAGTATTTT CASSLPDTQYF
TRBJ1-1 - TRBV30 TGTGCCTGGAGGACACGTTCCGAAGCTTTCTTT CAWRTRSEAFF
TRBJ1-1 TRBD1 TRBV15 TGTGCCACCAGCCGGGACAGGTTGGACACTGAAGCTTTCTTT CATSRDRLDTEAFF
TRBJ1-2 TRBD1 TRBV6-5 TGTGCCACCTTACTGAGACAGGGGAACTATGGCTACACCTTC CATLLRQGNYGYTF
TRBJ1-1 - TRBV19 TGTGCCAGTAGCCCCGGAGGGGAGGACACTGAAGCTTTCTTT CASSPGGEDTEAFF
TRBJ1-6 - TRBV4-1 TGCGCCAGCAGCCGCGTCGACAGCTCCTATAATTCACCCCTCCACTTT CASSRVDSSYNSPLHF
TRBJ2-7 TRBD1 TRBV18 TGTGCCAGCTCACAACAGGGGATCCCCTACGAGCAGTACTTC CASSQQGIPYEQYF
TRBJ2-2 - TRBV5-5 TGTGCCAGCAGCTTCGACTGGAGACCAAAGACCGGGGAGCTGTTTTTT CASSFDWRPKTGELFF
TRBJ2-7 TRBD1 TRBV18 TGTGCCAGCTCACCACTAGGGACAGGGGGCAGCTACGAGCAGTACTTC CASSPLGTGGSYEQYF
TRBJ2-7 - TRBV6-6 TGTGCCAGCAGGACAGAACCCTACGAGCAGTACTTC CASRTEPYEQYF